This entry features one TCR beta chain sequence. Its specificity is not known. The data stem from a study of naive and memory T cell subsets. Findings and limits, study-wide: Naive repertoires, especially CD8, held a few larger clonotypes, possibly memory cells re-expressing CD45RA. Diversity fell and Gini index rose from naive through CM, EM, EMRA.

CD4+ T cell IFNgamma after overnight CMV lysate exposure gave donor CMV status. Four subsets defined by CD45RA and CD27 were sorted after CD3, CD4, CD8 and live/dead staining. Per the germline V gene, CDR1 is LGHDT and CDR2 is YNNKEL (reference sequence). V was trimmed by 6 bases and J by 3 bases, leaving 17 bases between them. The CDR3 is 15 amino acids. An equimolar mix of two oligonucleotides served as the beta constant-region primer for TRBC1 and TRBC2. Ligated cDNA was amplified by four rounds of PCR with nested alpha and beta constant-region primers and SP2. TCRdb ran MiXCR on the UMI-ligation and nested PCR reads and lists one entry per CDR3 protein. Of roughly 150,000 distinct CDR3 sequences listed, over 20% are singletons.

This receptor was taken from a human donor in good health. Sequencing used naive CD4+ T cells from blood. The J gene is TRBJ1-2, the V gene TRBV3-1; no definite D call. This CDR3 reads CASSQTVGRDYGYTF. The CDR3 nucleotides are TGTGCCAGCAGTCAAACGGTGGGCCGAGACTATGGCTACACCTTC.